This T cell receptor (beta chain) was profiled in a study of cytomegalovirus exposure and HLA in healthy donors. Trimming took 7 bases from V and 5 from J; bases not matched to a gene: 5. CDR3 length equals 14 residues. The V gene's germline CDR1 is GTSNPN and CDR2 SVGIG (reference sequence). Study-level points and caveats: According to a subsequent analysis, TCR clusters from the first cohort were inclined to appear together in the 110 or so validation repertoires.

The donors were in the approximately 120-subject validation cohort; that cohort was separate from the roughly 680-subject first cohort. Assay: immunoSEQ multiplex PCR; the TCRdb copy retains only in-frame clones and omits some. The repertoire holds about 97,000 clones, with about 95% as singletons. Remarks on this clone: Its antigen is not known.

The chain carries TRBV30 and TRBJ2-1, with 13 bases fitting TRBD2. This clonotype was obtained from a woman younger than 35 in good health and CMV-seronegative. Sequenced material: PBMCs. The CDR3 protein is CAYRLAGGHNEQFF. CDR3 coding DNA: TGTGCCTATAGACTAGCGGGAGGCCACAATGAGCAGTTCTTC.